The 18 T cell receptor beta chains in this list originate from one sample, sequenced in a study of blood T cell repertoires in COVID-19. Assay used: immunoSEQ multiplex PCR; TCRdb lists only in-frame clones, some missing. Among 6,000 or so clones listed, 80% to 90% were seen once. The sequencing sample was made of peripheral blood. The receptors here all came from a human donor with active COVID-19. The donor label of this sample is uncertain.

The V call is TRBV3-1 (or the pseudogene TRBV3-2), the J call TRBJ1-4; no firm D call. Deletions cut 1 base from V and 0 bases from J, with 15 bases between. The CDR3 length is 18 residues. Germline CDR1 and CDR2: LGHDT and YNNKEL (reference sequence). The CDR3 sequence is CASSQGTGLGATNEKLFF. CDR3 nucleotides: TGTGCCAGCAGCCAAGGGACGGGGTTGGGCGCAACTAATGAAAAACTGTTTTTT.

This rearrangement joins TRBV9 to TRBJ2-7, with 9 bases fitting TRBD1. The trim removed 5 bases at V and 7 bases at J, leaving 13 bases unmatched. CDR3 length equals 15 residues. Per the germline V gene, CDR1 is SGDLS and CDR2 is YYNGEE. DNA for the CDR3: TGTGCCAGCAGTGATTCCGGGACAGGGAGGAGAGAGCAGTACTTC. This gives the protein CASSDSGTGRREQYF. The full variable domain, completed using reference TRBV9 and TRBJ2-7, is DSGVTQTPKHLITATGQRVTLRCSPRSGDLSVYWYQQSLDQGLQFLIQYYNGEERAKGNILERFSAQQFPDLHSELNLSSLELGDSALYFCASSDSGTGRREQYFGPGTRLTVT.

V gene TRBV6-2 or TRBV6-3 combines with J gene TRBJ1-5; 7 bases map to TRBD1. After removal of 2 bases from V and 6 bases from J, the junction contained 10 bases not matched to a gene. Germline assignment: CDR1 MNHEY and CDR2 SVGEGT. This CDR3 spans 16 amino acids. CDR3 residues: CASSYLRQGLRQPQHF. DNA of the CDR3: TGTGCCAGCAGTTACCTGCGACAGGGCCTTCGTCAGCCCCAGCATTTT.

The chain combines TRBV5-1 with TRBJ1-1; D perhaps matches TRBD1 (5 bases). V lost 2 bases and J lost 3, with 11 bases in between. The CDR3 runs to 14 residues. CDR1 and CDR2 from the germline V gene are SGHRS and YFSETQ. In nucleotides, the CDR3 is TGCGCCAGCAGCTTAGTTGGGGCTTACACTGAAGCTTTCTTT. Translated, it gives CASSLVGAYTEAFF. Full variable domain (outside the CDR3, taken from reference TRBV5-1 and TRBJ1-1): KAGVTQTPRYLIKTRGQQVTLSCSPISGHRSVSWYQQTPGQGLQFLFEYFSETQRNKGNFPGRFSGRQFSNSRSEMNVSTLELGDSALYLCASSLVGAYTEAFFGQGTRLTVV.

This chain connects TRBV11-2 to TRBJ1-2, with D perhaps TRBD1 (6 bases). Germline CDR1 SGHAT, CDR2 FQNNGV. Trimming left V 5 bases short and J 4 bases short, with 11 bases between. The CDR3 sequence is 13 residues long. The CDR3 is CASSKTGLYGYTF. The CDR3 DNA is TGTGCCAGCAGCAAGACAGGCCTCTATGGCTACACCTTC.

J is TRBJ1-1 and V is TRBV7-2, with 7 bases that match TRBD1. The CDR3 loop spans 14 amino acids. The V gene's germline CDR1 is SGHTA and CDR2 FQGNSA. J was trimmed by 4 bases and V by 5 bases; bases with no gene match: 7. The chain's CDR3 is CASSLRQGGTEAFF. The CDR3 nucleotides read TGTGCCAGCAGCCTTCGACAGGGCGGCACTGAAGCTTTCTTT.

This sequence joins TRBV24-1 and TRBJ2-1; 11 bases are a match to TRBD1. CDR1 and CDR2 from the germline V gene are KGHDR and SFDVKD. V trimming: 5 bases; J trimming: 0 bases; junction bases outside the gene matches: 5. The CDR3 is made up of 17 amino acids. CDR3 region: CATSGGQGALSYNEQFF. The CDR3 nucleotides read TGTGCCACCAGTGGCGGACAGGGGGCCCTCTCCTACAATGAGCAGTTCTTC.

The chain links TRBV29-1 to TRBJ2-3, with 8 bases aligning to TRBD2. Germline values: CDR1 SQVTM, CDR2 ANQGSEA. CDR3 size: 14 residues. J lost 6 bases, V lost 7 bases, and 12 bases had no gene match. The CDR3 protein is CSGGNREGLDTQYF. The CDR3 nucleotides are TGCAGCGGGGGTAACCGGGAGGGGTTGGATACGCAGTATTTT.

The chain couples TRBV10-1 to TRBJ2-7; D is unclear. This CDR3 region has 14 residues. CDR1 is WNHNN and CDR2 is SYGVQD in the germline V gene (reference sequence). V was clipped by 5 bases and J by 6 bases, with 17 bases between them. In DNA form, the CDR3 reads TGCGCCAGCAGTCACGTCGGGTCATCGGGCGAGCAGTACTTC. Its protein product is CASSHVGSSGEQYF.

J is TRBJ2-6 and V is TRBV27; D unclear. Germline V gene lookup returns CDR1 MNHEY and CDR2 SMNVEV (reference sequence). V was pared by 4 bases and J by 4 bases, with 14 bases between. CDR3 length: 16 residues. The CDR3 DNA reads TGTGCCAGCAGTTCCCCCATGATGCGAGGGGCCAACGTCCTGACTTTC. It specifies CASSSPMMRGANVLTF.

The chain has TRBV24-1 and TRBJ2-1; 7 nucleotides agree with TRBD2. CDR1 and CDR2 from the germline V gene are KGHDR and SFDVKD. The CDR3 runs 16 residues. J was trimmed by 0 bases and V by 1 base; bases with no gene match: 2. The CDR3 is CATSDFRGSSYNEQFF. For the CDR3, the DNA is TGTGCCACCAGTGATTTTCGCGGGAGCTCCTACAATGAGCAGTTCTTC.

This clone was observed once. The V call is TRBV7-8, the J call TRBJ2-1; 9 positions match TRBD1. The germline gives CDR1 SGHVS, CDR2 FQNEAQ. CDR3 length: 16 residues. V trimming: 4 bases; J trimming: 9 bases; junction bases outside the gene matches: 13. The CDR3: CASSWRQGERLREQFF. The CDR3 DNA follows: TGTGCCAGCAGCTGGAGACAGGGGGAGAGATTACGTGAGCAGTTCTTC.

This rearrangement joins TRBV19 to TRBJ2-1; 8 positions match TRBD1. CDR3 size: 17 residues. Germline loops: CDR1 LNHDA, CDR2 SQIVND (reference sequence). The junction had 10 bases not matched to a gene; V was cut back by 5 bases and J by 1 base. The CDR3 DNA reads as TGTGCCAGTAGTTTTCTCCCCGGACAGGGTTCCTACAATGAGCAGTTCTTC. Encoded protein: CASSFLPGQGSYNEQFF. Full variable domain (outside the CDR3, taken from reference TRBV19 and TRBJ2-1): DGGITQSPKYLFRKEGQNVTLSCEQNLNHDAMYWYRQDPGQGLRLIYYSQIVNDFQKGDIAEGYSVSREKKESFPLTVTSAQKNPTAFYLCASSFLPGQGSYNEQFFGPGTRLTVL.

V usage is TRBV7-9 and J usage is TRBJ2-7, with D perhaps matching TRBD1 (10 bases). V was clipped by 5 bases and J by 1 base, with 27 bases between them. Germline assignment: CDR1 SEHNR and CDR2 FQNEAQ (reference sequence). This CDR3 contains 19 residues. The CDR3 region is CASSRDRGGGTSGSYEQYF. DNA for the CDR3: TGTGCCAGCAGCCGGGACAGGGGAGGCGGTACTAGCGGGTCCTACGAGCAGTACTTC.

The chain joins TRBV29-1 to TRBJ2-1; 8 bases fit TRBD1. V was pared by 4 bases and J by 6 bases, with 2 bases of the junction left unmatched. The CDR3 extends over 12 amino acids. CDR1 is SQVTM and CDR2 is ANQGSEA in the germline V gene. CDR3 nucleotides: TGCAGCGTTGCAACAGGGGGCAATGAGCAGTTCTTC. Encoded protein: CSVATGGNEQFF.

Only one count was recorded for this clone. The chain recombines TRBV6-6 with TRBJ2-7; TRBD1 matches at 9 bases. The CDR3 has 13 amino acids. Germline CDR1 reads MNHNY; CDR2 reads SVGAGI (reference sequence). The V and J ends lost 4 bases and 3 bases, in that order; junction bases with no gene match: 1. The CDR3 sequence: CASSSTGGYEQYF. The CDR3 DNA reads TGTGCCAGCAGTTCGACAGGGGGCTACGAGCAGTACTTC.

J is TRBJ2-1 and V is TRBV30; 7 bases align to TRBD1. Trimming at V came to 4 bases and at J to 4 bases, leaving 7 bases not matched to a gene. CDR3 length: 14 amino acids. Germline V gene sequence: CDR1 GTSNPN, CDR2 SVGIG (reference sequence). The CDR3 nucleotides read TGTGCCTGGACCCCCGGGACAGCGTACAATGAGCAGTTCTTC. The encoded protein is CAWTPGTAYNEQFF.

CDR3 in amino acids: CASTGAGANVLTF. The CDR3 DNA sequence: TGTGCCAGTACAGGGGCTGGGGCCAACGTCCTGACTTTC. The genes are TRBV6-5 and TRBJ2-6; 7 bases map to TRBD1. The CDR3 sequence is 13 residues long. From germline, CDR1 is MNHEY and CDR2 SVGAGI. J was trimmed by 2 bases and V by 9 bases; bases with no gene match: 1.